A selection of T cell receptor beta chains follows, all from one sample in a study of cytomegalovirus exposure and HLA in healthy donors. TCRdb keeps only in-frame clones here, not all; method: immunoSEQ multiplex PCR. The sample table sets out approximately 120,000 clones. Source material: PBMCs. The origin of the receptors is a man between 25 and 39 years old in good health and CMV-seronegative. CDR3s include the opening cysteine and the closing phenylalanine or tryptophan. A D gene is named only where the DNA matches it firmly. Some rows mark clone size as missing; the rest say once, few, many or name a class of expanded clone.

j_call d_call cdr3_length v_call clone_size cdr3_aa cdr3_nt
TRBJ1-1 NA 12 TRBV5-6 medium-sized CASRASYTEAFF TGTGCCAGCAGGGCCAGTTACACTGAAGCTTTCTTT
TRBJ2-7 NA 13 TRBV4-1 NA CASSQVQGLEQYF TGCGCCAGCAGCCAAGTTCAGGGGCTCGAGCAGTACTTC
TRBJ2-3 TRBD1 17 TRBV11-2 NA CASSLDTDRGRTDTQYF TGTGCCAGCAGCTTGGATACAGACAGGGGGAGGACAGATACGCAGTATTTT
TRBJ2-1 NA 16 TRBV4-1 NA CASSHQMGGSYNEQFF TGCGCCAGCAGCCACCAAATGGGGGGCTCCTACAATGAGCAGTTCTTC
TRBJ2-7 TRBD1 15 TRBV6-5 NA CASRRGQGELGEQYF TGTGCCAGCAGACGAGGACAGGGGGAATTGGGCGAGCAGTACTTC
TRBJ2-7 TRBD1 15 TRBV6-1 NA CASSSRTGALAEQYF TGTGCCAGCAGCAGTAGGACAGGGGCTTTGGCCGAGCAGTACTTC
TRBJ2-4 NA 13 TRBV4-1 NA CASSQDPPGVQYF TGCGCCAGCAGCCAAGACCCGCCCGGGGTTCAGTACTTC
TRBJ2-3 TRBD1 16 TRBV9 NA CASSVGQGGSTDTQYF TGTGCCAGCAGCGTAGGACAGGGGGGAAGCACAGATACGCAGTATTTT
TRBJ1-4 TRBD1 15 TRBV12-5 NA CASGLRTGLWEKLFF TGTGCTAGTGGTCTACGGACAGGGTTATGGGAAAAACTGTTTTTT
TRBJ2-7 TRBD1 14 TRBV10-3 NA CATLGQGAEGEQYF TGTGCCACCCTGGGACAGGGGGCGGAAGGCGAGCAGTACTTC
TRBJ2-7 NA 14 TRBV6-1 NA CACSDYSPTYEQYF TGTGCCTGCAGTGACTATTCCCCTACCTACGAGCAGTACTTC
TRBJ2-6 TRBD2 17 TRBV29-1 NA CSVGGGDSSSGANVLTF TGCAGCGTCGGGGGAGGGGATTCCTCTTCTGGGGCCAACGTCCTGACTTTC
TRBJ1-1 TRBD1 12 TRBV6-5 NA CASSGGTAEAFF TGTGCCAGCAGTGGCGGGACAGCGGAAGCTTTCTTT
TRBJ1-1 TRBD1 15 TRBV6-4 NA CASSDRDRVNTEAFF TGTGCCAGCAGTGACCGGGACAGGGTGAACACTGAAGCTTTCTTT
TRBJ2-7 TRBD1 15 TRBV19 NA CASSKMRQGKDEQYF TGTGCCAGTAGTAAGATGAGACAGGGGAAGGACGAGCAGTACTTC
TRBJ2-1 NA 16 TRBV21-1 NA CASSKVAGVVYNEQFF TGTGCCAGCAGCAAAGTGGCGGGGGTCGTCTACAATGAGCAGTTCTTC
TRBJ2-4 TRBD1 16 TRBV9 NA CASSVAAGQGANIQYF TGTGCCAGCAGCGTAGCTGCGGGACAGGGGGCAAACATTCAGTACTTC
TRBJ1-1 NA 15 TRBV18 NA CASSRATGYEAEAFF TGTGCCAGCTCACGCGCAACAGGGTACGAAGCTGAAGCTTTCTTT
TRBJ2-3 NA 14 TRBV7-8 NA CASSSLGWTDTQYF TGTGCCAGCAGCTCCCTAGGATGGACAGATACGCAGTATTTT
TRBJ1-2 NA 13 TRBV9 NA CASSTPGSYGYTF TGTGCCAGCAGCACCCCAGGATCCTATGGCTACACCTTC
TRBJ1-5 NA 14 TRBV28 NA CASSSLIGYQPQHF TGTGCCAGCAGTTCCCTCATCGGTTACCAGCCCCAGCATTTT
TRBJ1-1 TRBD1 15 TRBV18 NA CASSQGTGRSTEAFF TGTGCCAGCTCTCAAGGGACAGGGAGGAGCACTGAAGCTTTCTTT
TRBJ2-7 TRBD1 14 TRBV14 NA CASSHPGQGYEQYF TGTGCCAGCAGCCACCCCGGACAGGGCTACGAGCAGTACTTC
TRBJ1-2 TRBD1 17 TRBV5-1 NA CASSPNTYRDRRYGYTF TGCGCCAGCAGCCCAAACACGTATAGGGACAGGCGGTATGGCTACACCTTC
TRBJ2-1 NA 19 TRBV27 NA CASSPRLGKHRSAINEQFF TGTGCCAGCAGTCCCCGACTCGGTAAGCACCGGAGCGCCATCAATGAGCAGTTCTTC
TRBJ2-7 TRBD2 17 TRBV2 NA CASSEWGTSGGLYEQYF TGTGCCAGCAGTGAATGGGGGACTAGCGGGGGGTTATACGAGCAGTACTTC
TRBJ2-4 NA 18 TRBV4-3 NA CASSQEIGGAGGKNIQYF TGCGCCAGCAGCCAAGAAATAGGAGGGGCAGGGGGCAAAAACATTCAGTACTTC
TRBJ1-5 NA 15 TRBV6-5 NA CASSRGGKSNQPQHF TGTGCCAGCAGTCGAGGGGGAAAAAGCAATCAGCCCCAGCATTTT
TRBJ1-1 NA 16 TRBV5-1 NA CASSPTLLAGSTEAFF TGCGCCAGCAGCCCCACTTTGCTGGCCGGGAGCACTGAAGCTTTCTTT
TRBJ1-2 TRBD1 14 TRBV30 NA CAWSNGQGGYGYTF TGTGCCTGGAGTAACGGACAGGGGGGATATGGCTACACCTTC
TRBJ2-7 TRBD2 13 TRBV19 NA CASSRTSEDEQYF TGTGCCAGTTCTCGGACTAGCGAAGACGAGCAGTACTTC
TRBJ2-3 TRBD1 13 TRBV19 NA CASSNRQGTTQYF TGTGCCAGTAGTAACCGACAGGGGACAACGCAGTATTTT
TRBJ2-1 NA 14 TRBV6-6 NA CASSWQEVSNEQFF TGTGCCAGCAGTTGGCAGGAGGTTAGCAATGAGCAGTTCTTC
TRBJ1-6 TRBD1 16 TRBV6-1 NA CASSEALGQGGSPLHF TGTGCCAGCAGTGAAGCCCTTGGACAGGGCGGCTCACCCCTCCACTTT
TRBJ2-1 TRBD2 16 TRBV14 NA CASSPSREDSYNEQFF TGTGCCAGCAGCCCATCCCGGGAGGACTCCTACAATGAGCAGTTCTTC
TRBJ2-7 NA 14 TRBV4-3 NA CASSPRDCTYEQYF TGCGCCAGCAGCCCCCGGGACTGTACCTACGAGCAGTACTTC
TRBJ2-7 TRBD2 15 TRBV6-5 NA CASRGTSGGTYEQYF TGTGCCAGCCGTGGGACTAGCGGGGGTACCTACGAGCAGTACTTC
TRBJ2-7 NA 13 TRBV7-2 NA CASSLYLGDEQYF TGTGCCAGCAGCTTATATCTAGGCGACGAGCAGTACTTC
TRBJ1-5 NA 14 TRBV28 medium-sized CASSSSGVGQPQHF TGTGCCAGCAGTTCCTCTGGAGTCGGTCAGCCCCAGCATTTT
TRBJ1-1 TRBD1 15 TRBV6-5 NA CASSYTTGVDTEAFF TGTGCCAGCAGTTACACGACAGGGGTTGACACTGAAGCTTTCTTT
TRBJ2-3 NA 14 TRBV7-6 NA CASSSRDSRDTQYF TGTGCCAGCAGCTCTAGGGACTCCCGGGATACGCAGTATTTT
TRBJ1-3 NA 15 TRBV11-2 NA CASSLDRVSGNTIYF TGTGCCAGCAGCTTAGACAGGGTTTCTGGAAACACCATATATTTT